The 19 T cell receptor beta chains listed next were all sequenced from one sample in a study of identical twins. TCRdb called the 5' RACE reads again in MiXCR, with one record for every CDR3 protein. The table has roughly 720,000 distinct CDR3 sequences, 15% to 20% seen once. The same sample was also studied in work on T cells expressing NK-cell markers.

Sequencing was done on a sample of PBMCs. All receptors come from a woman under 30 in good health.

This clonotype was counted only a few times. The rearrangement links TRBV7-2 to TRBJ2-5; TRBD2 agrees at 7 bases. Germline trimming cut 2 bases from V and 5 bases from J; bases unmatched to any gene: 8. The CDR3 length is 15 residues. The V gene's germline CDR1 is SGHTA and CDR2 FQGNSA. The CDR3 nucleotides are TGTGCCAGCAGCTTATCCGGGCGGGAGTGGGAGACCCAGTACTTC. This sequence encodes CASSLSGREWETQYF. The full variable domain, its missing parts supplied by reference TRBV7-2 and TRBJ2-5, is GAGVSQSPSNKVTEKGKDVELRCDPISGHTALYWYRQSLGQGLEFLIYFQGNSAPDKSGLPSDRFSAERTGGSVSTLTIQRTQQEDSAVYLCASSLSGREWETQYFGPGTRLLVL.

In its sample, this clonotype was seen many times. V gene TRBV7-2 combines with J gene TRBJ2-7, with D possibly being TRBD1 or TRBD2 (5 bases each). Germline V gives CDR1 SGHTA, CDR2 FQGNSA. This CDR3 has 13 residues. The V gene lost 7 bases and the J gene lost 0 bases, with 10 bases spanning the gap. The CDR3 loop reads CASTQGTSYEQYF. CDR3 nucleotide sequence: TGTGCCAGCACCCAAGGGACCTCCTACGAGCAGTACTTC.

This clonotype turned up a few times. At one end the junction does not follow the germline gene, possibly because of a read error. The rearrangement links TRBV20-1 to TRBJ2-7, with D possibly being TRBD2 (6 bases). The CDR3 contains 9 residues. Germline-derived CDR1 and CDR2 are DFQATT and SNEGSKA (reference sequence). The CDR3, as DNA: TGCAGTGCTAGTCCCGGGGGTACTTTC. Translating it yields CSASPGGTF.

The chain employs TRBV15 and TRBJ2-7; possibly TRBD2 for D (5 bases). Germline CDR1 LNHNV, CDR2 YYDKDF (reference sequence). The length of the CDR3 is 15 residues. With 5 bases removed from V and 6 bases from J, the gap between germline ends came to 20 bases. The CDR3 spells CATSLRGSSPSEQYF. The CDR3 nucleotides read TGTGCCACCAGCCTAAGAGGGTCGTCTCCCAGCGAGCAGTACTTC.

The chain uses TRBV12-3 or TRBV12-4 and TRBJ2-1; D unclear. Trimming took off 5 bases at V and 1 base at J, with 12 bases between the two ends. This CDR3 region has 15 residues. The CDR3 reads CASSAQIRSYNEQFF. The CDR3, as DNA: TGTGCCAGCAGTGCCCAAATTAGGTCCTACAATGAGCAGTTCTTC.

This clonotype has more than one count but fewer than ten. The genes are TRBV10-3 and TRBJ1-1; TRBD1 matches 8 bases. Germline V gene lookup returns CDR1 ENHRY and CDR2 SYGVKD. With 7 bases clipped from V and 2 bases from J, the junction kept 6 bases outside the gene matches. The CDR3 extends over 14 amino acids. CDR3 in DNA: TGTGCCATCACTAAGACAGGGGATAACACTGAAGCTTTCTTT. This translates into CAITKTGDNTEAFF.

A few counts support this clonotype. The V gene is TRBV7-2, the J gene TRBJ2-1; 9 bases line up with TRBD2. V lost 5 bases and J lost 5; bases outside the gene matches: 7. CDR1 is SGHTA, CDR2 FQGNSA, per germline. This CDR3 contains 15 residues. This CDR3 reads CASSPRAGGHNEQFF. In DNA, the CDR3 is TGTGCCAGCAGCCCCCGAGCGGGAGGCCACAATGAGCAGTTCTTC.

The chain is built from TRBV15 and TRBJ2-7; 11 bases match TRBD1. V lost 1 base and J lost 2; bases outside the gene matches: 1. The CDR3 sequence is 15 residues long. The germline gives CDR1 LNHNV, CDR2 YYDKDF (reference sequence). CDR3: CATSRAGQGAYEQYF. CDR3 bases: TGTGCCACCAGCAGAGCGGGACAGGGGGCCTACGAGCAGTACTTC.

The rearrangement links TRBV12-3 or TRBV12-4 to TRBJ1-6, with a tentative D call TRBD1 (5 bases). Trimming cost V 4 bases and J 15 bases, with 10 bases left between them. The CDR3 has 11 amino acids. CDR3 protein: CASSYGQGLHF. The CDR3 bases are TGTGCCAGCAGTTACGGACAAGGCCTCCACTTT.

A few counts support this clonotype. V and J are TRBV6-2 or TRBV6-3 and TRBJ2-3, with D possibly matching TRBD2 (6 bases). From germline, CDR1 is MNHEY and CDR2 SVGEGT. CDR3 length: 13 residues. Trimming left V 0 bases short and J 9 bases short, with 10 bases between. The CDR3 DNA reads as TGTGCCAGCAGTTACTCTGGGACTCCCACGCAGTATTTT. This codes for CASSYSGTPTQYF.

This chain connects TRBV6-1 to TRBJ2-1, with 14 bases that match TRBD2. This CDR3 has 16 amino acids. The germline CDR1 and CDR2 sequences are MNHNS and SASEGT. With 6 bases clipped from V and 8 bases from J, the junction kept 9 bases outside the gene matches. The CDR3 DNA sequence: TGTGCCAGCAGCGGACTAGCGGGAGGTCAAGGCTATGAGCAGTTCTTC. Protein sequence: CASSGLAGGQGYEQFF.

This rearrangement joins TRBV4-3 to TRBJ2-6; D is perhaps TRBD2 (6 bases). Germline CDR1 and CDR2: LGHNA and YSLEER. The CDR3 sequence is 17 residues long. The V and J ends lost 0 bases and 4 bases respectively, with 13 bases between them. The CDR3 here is CASSQEEGMGGANVLTF. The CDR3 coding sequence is TGCGCCAGCAGCCAAGAGGAGGGGATGGGCGGGGCCAACGTCCTGACTTTC.

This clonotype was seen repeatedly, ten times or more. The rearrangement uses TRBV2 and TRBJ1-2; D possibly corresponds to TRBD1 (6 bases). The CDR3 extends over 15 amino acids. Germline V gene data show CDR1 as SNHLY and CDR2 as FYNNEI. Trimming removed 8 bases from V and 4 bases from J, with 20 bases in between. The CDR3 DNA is TGTGCCAGCCGAGACGACAGGACGGGTGCCTATGGCTACACCTTC. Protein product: CASRDDRTGAYGYTF.

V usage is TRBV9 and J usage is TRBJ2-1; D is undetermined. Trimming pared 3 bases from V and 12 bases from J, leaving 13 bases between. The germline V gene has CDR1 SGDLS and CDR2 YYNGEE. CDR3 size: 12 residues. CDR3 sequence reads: CASSADFSGQFF. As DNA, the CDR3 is TGTGCCAGCAGCGCAGACTTTTCGGGGCAGTTCTTC.

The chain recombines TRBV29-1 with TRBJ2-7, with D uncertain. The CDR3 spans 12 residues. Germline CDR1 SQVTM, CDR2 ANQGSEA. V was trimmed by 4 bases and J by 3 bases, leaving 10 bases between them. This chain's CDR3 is CSVGFQLYEQYF. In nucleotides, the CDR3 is TGCAGCGTTGGGTTCCAGCTCTACGAGCAGTACTTC.

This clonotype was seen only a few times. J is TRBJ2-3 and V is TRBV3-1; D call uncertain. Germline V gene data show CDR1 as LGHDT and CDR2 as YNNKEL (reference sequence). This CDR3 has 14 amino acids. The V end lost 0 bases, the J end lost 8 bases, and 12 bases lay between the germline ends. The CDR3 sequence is CASSQDRFFSTQYF. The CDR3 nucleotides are TGTGCCAGCAGCCAAGATCGCTTCTTCAGTACGCAGTATTTT.

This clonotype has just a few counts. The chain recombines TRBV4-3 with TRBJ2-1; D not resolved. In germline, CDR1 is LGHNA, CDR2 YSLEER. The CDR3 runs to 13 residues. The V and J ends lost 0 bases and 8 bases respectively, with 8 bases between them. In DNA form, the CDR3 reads TGCGCCAGCAGCCAAGATACGACGGATGAGCAGTTCTTC. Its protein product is CASSQDTTDEQFF.

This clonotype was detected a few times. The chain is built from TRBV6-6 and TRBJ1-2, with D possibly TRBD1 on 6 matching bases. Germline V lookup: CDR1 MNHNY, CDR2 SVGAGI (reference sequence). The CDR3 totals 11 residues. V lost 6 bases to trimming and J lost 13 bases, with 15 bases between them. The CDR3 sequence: CASSLRGAATF. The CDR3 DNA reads TGTGCCAGCAGCCTTCGGGGGGCGGCCACCTTC.

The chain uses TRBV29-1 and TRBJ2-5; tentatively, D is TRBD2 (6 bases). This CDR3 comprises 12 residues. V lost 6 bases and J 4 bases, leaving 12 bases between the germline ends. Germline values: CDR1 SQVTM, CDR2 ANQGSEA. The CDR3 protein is CSVPGLRETQYF. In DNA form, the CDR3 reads TGCAGCGTACCGGGACTTAGAGAGACCCAGTACTTC.